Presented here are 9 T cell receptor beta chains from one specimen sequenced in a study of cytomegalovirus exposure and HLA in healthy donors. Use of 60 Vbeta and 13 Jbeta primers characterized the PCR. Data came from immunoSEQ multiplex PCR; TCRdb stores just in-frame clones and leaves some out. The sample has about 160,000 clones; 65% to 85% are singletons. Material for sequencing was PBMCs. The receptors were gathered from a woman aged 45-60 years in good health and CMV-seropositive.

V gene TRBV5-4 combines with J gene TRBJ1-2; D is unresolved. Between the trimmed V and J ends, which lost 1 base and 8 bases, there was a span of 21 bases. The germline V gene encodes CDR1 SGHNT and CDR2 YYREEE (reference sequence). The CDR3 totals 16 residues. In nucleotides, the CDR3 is TGTGCCAGCAGCTTGACAATGCTCCGGGGAGCGCACGGCTACACCTTC. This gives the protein CASSLTMLRGAHGYTF.

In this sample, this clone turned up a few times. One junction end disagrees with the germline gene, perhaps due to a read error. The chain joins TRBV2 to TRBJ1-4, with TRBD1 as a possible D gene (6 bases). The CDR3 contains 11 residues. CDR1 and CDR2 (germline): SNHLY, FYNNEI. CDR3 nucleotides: TGTGCCAGCAGTACAGACAGGAGTAAGTCTTTC. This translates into CASSTDRSKSF.

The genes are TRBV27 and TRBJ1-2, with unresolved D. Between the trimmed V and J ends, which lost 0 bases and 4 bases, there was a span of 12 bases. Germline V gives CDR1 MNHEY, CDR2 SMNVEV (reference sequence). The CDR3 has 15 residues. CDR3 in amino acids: CASSLSVGGTYGYTF. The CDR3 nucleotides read TGTGCCAGCAGTTTATCGGTGGGAGGAACCTATGGCTACACCTTC.

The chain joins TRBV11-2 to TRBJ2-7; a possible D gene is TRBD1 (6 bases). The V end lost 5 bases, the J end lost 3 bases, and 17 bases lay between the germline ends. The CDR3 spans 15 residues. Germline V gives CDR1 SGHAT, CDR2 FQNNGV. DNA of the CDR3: TGTGCCAGCAGCGAGAGACAGGCTGTCGGCTACGAGCAGTACTTC. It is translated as CASSERQAVGYEQYF.

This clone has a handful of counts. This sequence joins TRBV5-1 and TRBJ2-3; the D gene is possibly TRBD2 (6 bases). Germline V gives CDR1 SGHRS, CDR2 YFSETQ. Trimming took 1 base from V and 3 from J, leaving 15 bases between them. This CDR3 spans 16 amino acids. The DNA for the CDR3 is TGCGCCAGCAGCTTGTCTGCGGGGCTGGGTACAGATACGCAGTATTTT. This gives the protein CASSLSAGLGTDTQYF.

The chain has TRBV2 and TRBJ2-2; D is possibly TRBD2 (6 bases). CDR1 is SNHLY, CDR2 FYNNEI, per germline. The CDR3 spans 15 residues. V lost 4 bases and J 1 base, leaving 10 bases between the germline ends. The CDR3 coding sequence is TGTGCCAGCAGTGGTCGACTAGGGAACACCGGGGAGCTGTTTTTT. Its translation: CASSGRLGNTGELFF.

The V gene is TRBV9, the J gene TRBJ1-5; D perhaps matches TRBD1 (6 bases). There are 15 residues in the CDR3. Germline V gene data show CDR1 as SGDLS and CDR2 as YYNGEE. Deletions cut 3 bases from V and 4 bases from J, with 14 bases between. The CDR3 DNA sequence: TGTGCCAGCAGCGCCTCCGGGACACCTAATCAGCCCCAGCATTTT. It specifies CASSASGTPNQPQHF.

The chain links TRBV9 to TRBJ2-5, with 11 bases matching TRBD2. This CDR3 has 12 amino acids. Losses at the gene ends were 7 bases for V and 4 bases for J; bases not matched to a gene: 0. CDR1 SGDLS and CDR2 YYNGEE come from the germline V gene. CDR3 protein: CASGTSGETQYF. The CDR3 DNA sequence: TGTGCCAGCGGGACTAGCGGAGAGACCCAGTACTTC.

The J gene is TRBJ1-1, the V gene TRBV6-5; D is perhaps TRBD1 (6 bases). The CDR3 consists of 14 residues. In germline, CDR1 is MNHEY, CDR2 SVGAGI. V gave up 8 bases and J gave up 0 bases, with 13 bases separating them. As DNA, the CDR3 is TGTGCCAGCTCATATACAGGGATGAACACTGAAGCTTTCTTT. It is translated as CASSYTGMNTEAFF.